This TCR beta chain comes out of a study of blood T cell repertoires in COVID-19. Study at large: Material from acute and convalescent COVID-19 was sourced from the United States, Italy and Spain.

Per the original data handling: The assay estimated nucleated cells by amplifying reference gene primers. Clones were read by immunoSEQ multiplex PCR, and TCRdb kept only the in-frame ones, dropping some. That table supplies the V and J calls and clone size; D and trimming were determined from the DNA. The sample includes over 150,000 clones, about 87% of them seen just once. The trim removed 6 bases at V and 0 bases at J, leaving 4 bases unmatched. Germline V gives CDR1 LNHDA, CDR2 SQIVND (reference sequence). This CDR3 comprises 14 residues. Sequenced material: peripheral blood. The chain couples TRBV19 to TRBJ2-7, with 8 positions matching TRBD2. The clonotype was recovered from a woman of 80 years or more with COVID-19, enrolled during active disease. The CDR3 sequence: CASSPRGGSYEQYF. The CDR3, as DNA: TGTGCCAGTAGCCCACGGGGGGGCTCCTACGAGCAGTACTTC.